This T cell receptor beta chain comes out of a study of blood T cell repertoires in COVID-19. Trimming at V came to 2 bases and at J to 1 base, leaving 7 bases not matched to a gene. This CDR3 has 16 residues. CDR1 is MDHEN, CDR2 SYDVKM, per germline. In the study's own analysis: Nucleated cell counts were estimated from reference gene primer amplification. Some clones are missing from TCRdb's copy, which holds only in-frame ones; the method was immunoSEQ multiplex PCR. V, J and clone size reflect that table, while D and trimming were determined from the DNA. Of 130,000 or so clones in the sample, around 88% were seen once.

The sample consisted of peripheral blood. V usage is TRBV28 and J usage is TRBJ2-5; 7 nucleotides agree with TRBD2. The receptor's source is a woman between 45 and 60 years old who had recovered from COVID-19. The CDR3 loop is CASSLTMASGQETQYF. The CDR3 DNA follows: TGTGCCAGCAGTTTAACTATGGCTAGCGGCCAAGAGACCCAGTACTTC.